These T cell receptor beta chains were read from a single sample in a study of technical replicates of blood from a handful of donors. Clones were sequenced by immunoSEQ multiplex PCR, and TCRdb holds only the in-frame ones, with some missing. This sample carries around 58,000 clones, approximately 87% of them seen once, and the ten largest clones take around 5.2%. What was sequenced was PBMCs. The receptors stem from a human donor in good health. Some clones in this sample may be carry-over from other donors' samples. The CDR3 runs from the conserved cysteine through the conserved F or W. A D gene is named only where the DNA matches it firmly. Size tells how often a clone was seen (once, few, many) or the class of an expanded clone, and some rows leave it out.

J gene,clone size,V gene,D gene,CDR3 DNA,CDR3 protein
TRBJ2-7,-,TRBV29-1,TRBD2,TGCAGCGTTGAAGACTCCGGGACTAGCTACGAGCAGTACTTC,CSVEDSGTSYEQYF
TRBJ2-7,-,TRBV7-2,-,TGTGCCAGCAGCTTATGGGGCGGGGAAACCGTAGGGCGGTACTTC,CASSLWGGETVGRYF
TRBJ2-4,few,TRBV19,-,TGTGCCAGTAGTATAGGGCTAGCGCTAGCCAAAAACATTCAGTACTTC,CASSIGLALAKNIQYF
TRBJ2-1,-,TRBV21-1,-,TGTGCCAGCAGCAAAGCCCCCAGGGTTCGGCCCTACAATGAGCAGTTCTTC,CASSKAPRVRPYNEQFF
TRBJ1-6,-,TRBV19,-,TGTGCCAGTAGTATAGTGGCCCGGCGGGTCTCGGATTCACCCCTCCACTTT,CASSIVARRVSDSPLHF
TRBJ1-2,-,TRBV4-2,TRBD1,TGTGCCAGCAGCCAAGATTACGGGCAGGGGGGCTATGGCTACACCTTC,CASSQDYGQGGYGYTF
TRBJ2-5,-,TRBV6-5,-,TGTGCCAGCAGTTACTCGACGACAGGGAGGAGAGAGACCCAGTACTTC,CASSYSTTGRRETQYF
TRBJ2-2,-,TRBV18,-,TGTGCCAGCTCACGGACAGAAAGCAGGGAGCTGTTTTTT,CASSRTESRELFF
TRBJ2-7,-,TRBV6-5,-,TGTGCCAGCAGGAGGGGAGGCGAGCAGTACTTC,CASRRGGEQYF
TRBJ2-3,-,TRBV9,TRBD1,TGTGCCAGCAGCCAGAGACAGGGCGACACAGATACGCAGTATTTT,CASSQRQGDTDTQYF
TRBJ2-7,-,TRBV18,-,TGTGCCAGCTCACCATTAGCCCTCGGGGGGCCCTACGAGCAGTACTTC,CASSPLALGGPYEQYF
TRBJ2-7,-,TRBV18,TRBD2,TGTGCCAGCTCCCCCGGTGGGACTAGCGGGGGATACGAGCAGTACTTC,CASSPGGTSGGYEQYF
TRBJ2-6,-,TRBV5-1,TRBD1,TGCGCCAGCAGCTTCGGACAGGGGGCTGGGGCCAACGTCCTGACTTTC,CASSFGQGAGANVLTF